The 5 T cell receptor beta chains presented below share a single source sample, sequenced in a study of blood T cell repertoires in COVID-19 (dated by TCRdb to 2018 to 2021). Libraries were constructed by the immunoSEQ multiplex PCR assay. This immuneACCESS table, as held by TCRdb, lists in-frame sequences with V and J called but not all clones. Of the missing ones, under half trace to an unresolved V gene in checked studies; the others have no known cause. In all, the sample holds approximately 190,000 clones, and around 80% of those were seen once. Jointly, the top ten make up about an eighth of the sample. Material: peripheral blood. These receptors were collected from a man between 25 and 39 years old with active or convalescent COVID-19.

This clone was seen just once. The DNA for the CDR3 is TGTGCCAGCAGCCAAGCTTCTGAGAATCAGCCCCAGCATTTT. Protein product: CASSQASENQPQHF. The J gene is TRBJ1-5, the V gene TRBV3-1 (or the pseudogene TRBV3-2), with unresolved D. The CDR3 consists of 14 residues. V was pared by 1 base and J by 4 bases, with 8 bases between. Per the germline V gene, CDR1 is LGHDT and CDR2 is YNNKEL (reference sequence).

V gene TRBV28 combines with J gene TRBJ2-7; the match to TRBD1 covers 7 bases. Germline V gives CDR1 MDHEN, CDR2 SYDVKM. The CDR3 covers 14 residues. Trimming took 7 bases from V and 4 from J; bases not matched to a gene: 10. The CDR3 here is CASNPTGARYEQYV. DNA for the CDR3: TGTGCCAGCAATCCCACAGGGGCCCGATACGAGCAGTACGTC.

The rearrangement links TRBV5-1 to TRBJ2-1; 7 positions agree with TRBD1. The V segment lost 5 bases and the J segment 6 bases; nucleotides outside the gene matches: 8. Germline assignment: CDR1 SGHRS and CDR2 YFSETQ. This CDR3 spans 14 amino acids. The CDR3 nucleotides read TGCGCCAGCAGTTGGACAGGAGGAGGCAATGAGCAGTTCTTC. Encoded protein: CASSWTGGGNEQFF. Full variable domain (rest looked up from reference TRBV5-1 and TRBJ2-1): KAGVTQTPRYLIKTRGQQVTLSCSPISGHRSVSWYQQTPGQGLQFLFEYFSETQRNKGNFPGRFSGRQFSNSRSEMNVSTLELGDSALYLCASSWTGGGNEQFFGPGTRLTVL.

The V call is TRBV6-1, the J call TRBJ2-7; TRBD1 is a possible D gene (5 bases). The CDR3 runs to 14 residues. The germline gives CDR1 MNHNS, CDR2 SASEGT. Trimming left V 2 bases short and J 0 bases short, with 8 bases between. The DNA of the CDR3 is TGTGCCAGCAGTGAAACAGGAAACTCCTACGAGCAGTACTTC. Its translation: CASSETGNSYEQYF.

V usage is TRBV5-1 and J usage is TRBJ2-2; TRBD1 matches 8 bases. After removal of 0 bases from V and 6 bases from J, the junction contained 7 bases not matched to a gene. Germline CDR1 reads SGHRS; CDR2 reads YFSETQ. This CDR3 contains 16 residues. Written as DNA, the CDR3 is TGCGCCAGCAGCTTGGTGCCCTCGACAGGGGCCGGGGAGCTGTTTTTT. Amino acid sequence: CASSLVPSTGAGELFF.